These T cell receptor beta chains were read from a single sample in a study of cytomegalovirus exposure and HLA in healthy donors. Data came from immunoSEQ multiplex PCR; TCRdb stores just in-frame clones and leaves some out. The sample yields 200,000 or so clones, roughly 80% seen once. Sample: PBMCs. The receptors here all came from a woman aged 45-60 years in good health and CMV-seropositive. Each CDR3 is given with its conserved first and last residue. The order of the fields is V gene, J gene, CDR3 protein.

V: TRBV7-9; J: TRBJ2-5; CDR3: CASRGLAETQYF
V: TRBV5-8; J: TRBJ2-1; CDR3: CASSESGGGREQFF
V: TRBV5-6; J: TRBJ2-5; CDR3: CASRQTGIRETQYF
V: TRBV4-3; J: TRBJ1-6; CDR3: CASSQAGRGNSPLHF
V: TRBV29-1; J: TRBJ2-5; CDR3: CSSTSAGGETQYF
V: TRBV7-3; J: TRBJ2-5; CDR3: CASSPAGASEKETQYF
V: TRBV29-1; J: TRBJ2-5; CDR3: CSALGTSGSQETQYF
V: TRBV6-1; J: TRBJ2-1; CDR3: CASSATSGGSYNEQFF
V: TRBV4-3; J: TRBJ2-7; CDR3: CASSHGRSYEQYF
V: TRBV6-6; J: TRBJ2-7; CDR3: CASSYSGGGAGGEQYF
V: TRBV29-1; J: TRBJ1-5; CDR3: CSAQGTADPNQPQHF
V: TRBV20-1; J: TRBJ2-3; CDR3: CSASGGDTQYF
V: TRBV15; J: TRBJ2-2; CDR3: CATSRGATSGNTGELFF
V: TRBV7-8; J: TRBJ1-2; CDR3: CASSAVVYGYTF
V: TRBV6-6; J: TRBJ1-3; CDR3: CASSYTAGVDGNTIYF
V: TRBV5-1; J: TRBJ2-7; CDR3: CASTPTPSRTYEQYF
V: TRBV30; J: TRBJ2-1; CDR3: CAWRSAGPYNEQFF
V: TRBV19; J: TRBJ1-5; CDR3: CASSNGQGLQPQHF
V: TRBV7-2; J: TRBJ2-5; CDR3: CASSLVSLRETQYF
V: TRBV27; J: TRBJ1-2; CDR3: CASSPLGGPNGYTF
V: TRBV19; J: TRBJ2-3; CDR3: CASSISQGAPSTDTQYF
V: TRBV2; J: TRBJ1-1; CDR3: CASQNRVNTEAFF
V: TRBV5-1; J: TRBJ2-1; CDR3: CASSFVEDFTNEQFF
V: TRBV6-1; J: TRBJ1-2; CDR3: CASSEGPGPYGYTF
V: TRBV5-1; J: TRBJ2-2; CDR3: CASSLLREGGSGELFF
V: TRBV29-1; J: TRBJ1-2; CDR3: CSVEVPDRVNGYTF
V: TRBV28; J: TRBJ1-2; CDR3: CASSFNRGKYGYTF
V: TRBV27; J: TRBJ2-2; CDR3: CASSPMGTSGSGGELFF
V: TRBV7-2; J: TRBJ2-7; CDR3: CASSPRLAGLNEQYF